The T cell receptor (beta chain) under discussion was sequenced for a study of T cell responses to AZD1222 COVID-19 vaccine. Broader study findings: Seropositive status at baseline applied to only a handful of AZD1222 recipients. Donor demographics were predominantly white British with a female majority; clonal diversity may be underestimated. Receipt of two AZD1222 doses was followed by a rise in Spike-specific TCR breadth and depth.

A word on this clone: Antigen: not known.

CDR1 SGHAT and CDR2 FQNNGV come from the germline V gene. The CDR3 sequence is 13 residues long. The trim removed 6 bases at V and 4 bases at J, leaving 4 bases unmatched. Researchers grouped second doses given at about 4 or about 12 weeks into one pool. Some clones are missing from TCRdb's copy, which holds only in-frame ones; the method was immunoSEQ multiplex PCR. The top ten clones hold about 28% of a sample with some 71,000 clones, around 89% of them seen once. This sequence joins TRBV11-2 and TRBJ1-1; 8 bases align to TRBD1. This clonotype was obtained from an adult who received the AZD1222 COVID-19 vaccine. The sequencing here drew on peripheral blood, taken 28 days after the second AZD1222 dose. In DNA form, the CDR3 reads TGTGCCAGCAGACCCACAGGGGGCACTGAAGCTTTCTTT. It specifies CASRPTGGTEAFF.